The clone carrying this TCR beta chain was found a few times. Its antigen is unknown. The investigators reverse transcribed all of the isolated RNA, so they sequenced expressed TCRB transcripts. Assay used: immunoSEQ multiplex PCR; TCRdb lists only in-frame clones, some missing. The sample contains 250,000 to 400,000 clones, 12% to 15% of which appear only once. This entry belongs to a study of beta chain features in type 1 diabetes. Trimming pared 2 bases from V and 0 bases from J, leaving 14 bases between. This CDR3 has 18 amino acids. Germline values: CDR1 SGHVS, CDR2 FQNEAQ. Study outcomes and limitations: Lower insertion and higher deletion counts appeared at VDJ junctions in type 1 diabetes patients.

Sample: central memory CD4+ T cells from blood. The chain is built from TRBV7-8 and TRBJ2-6; D might be TRBD1 (6 bases). This sequence was found in a man aged 30 to 39 in good health. In DNA form, the CDR3 reads TGTGCCAGCAGCTTAATCCGCCGGACAGACTCTGGGGCCAACGTCCTGACTTTC. Translation gives CASSLIRRTDSGANVLTF.